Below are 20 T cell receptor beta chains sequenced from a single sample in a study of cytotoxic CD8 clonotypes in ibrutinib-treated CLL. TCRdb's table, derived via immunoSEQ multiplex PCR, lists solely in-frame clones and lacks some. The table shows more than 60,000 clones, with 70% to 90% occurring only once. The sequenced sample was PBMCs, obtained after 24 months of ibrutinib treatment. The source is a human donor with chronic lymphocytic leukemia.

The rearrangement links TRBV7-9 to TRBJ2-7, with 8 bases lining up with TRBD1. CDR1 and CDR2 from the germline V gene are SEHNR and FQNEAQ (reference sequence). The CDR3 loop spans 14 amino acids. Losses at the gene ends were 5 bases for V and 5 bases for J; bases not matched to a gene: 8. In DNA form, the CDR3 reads TGTGCCAGCAGCGCAAAGGACAGGGTCCACGAGCAGTACTTC. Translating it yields CASSAKDRVHEQYF.

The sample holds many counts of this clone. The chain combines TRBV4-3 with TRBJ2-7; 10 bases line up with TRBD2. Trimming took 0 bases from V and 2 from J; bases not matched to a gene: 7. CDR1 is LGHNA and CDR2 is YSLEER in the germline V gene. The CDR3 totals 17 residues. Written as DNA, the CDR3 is TGCGCCAGCAGCCAAGATAGGGGACTAGCGAGAACCTACGAGCAGTACTTC. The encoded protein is CASSQDRGLARTYEQYF.

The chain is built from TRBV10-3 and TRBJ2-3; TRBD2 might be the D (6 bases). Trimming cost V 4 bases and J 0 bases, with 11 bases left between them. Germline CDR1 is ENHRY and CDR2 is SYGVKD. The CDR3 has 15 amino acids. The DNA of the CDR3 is TGTGCCATCAGTGTTGGGCGGGGAAGCACAGATACGCAGTATTTT. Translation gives CAISVGRGSTDTQYF.

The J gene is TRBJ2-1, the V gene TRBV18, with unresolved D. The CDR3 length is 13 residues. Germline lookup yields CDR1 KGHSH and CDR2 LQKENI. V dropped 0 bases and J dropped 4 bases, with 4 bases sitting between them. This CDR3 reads CASSPPMYNEQFF. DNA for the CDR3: TGTGCCAGCTCACCACCGATGTACAATGAGCAGTTCTTC.

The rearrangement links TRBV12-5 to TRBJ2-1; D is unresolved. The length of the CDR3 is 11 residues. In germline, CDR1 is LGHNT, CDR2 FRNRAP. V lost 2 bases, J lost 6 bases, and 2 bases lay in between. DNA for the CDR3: TGTGCTAGTGGTTTGAGCAATGAGCAGTTCTTC. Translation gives CASGLSNEQFF.

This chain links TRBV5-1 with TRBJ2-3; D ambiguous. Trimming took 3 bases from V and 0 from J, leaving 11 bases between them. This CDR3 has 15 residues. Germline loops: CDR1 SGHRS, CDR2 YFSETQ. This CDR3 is CASSSQLTSTDTQYF. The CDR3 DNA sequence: TGCGCCAGCAGCTCTCAATTGACCAGCACAGATACGCAGTATTTT.

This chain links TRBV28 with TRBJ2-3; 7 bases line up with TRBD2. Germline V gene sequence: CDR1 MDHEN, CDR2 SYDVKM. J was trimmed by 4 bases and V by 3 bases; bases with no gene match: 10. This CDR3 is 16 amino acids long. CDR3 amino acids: CASSFGRVAGADTQYF. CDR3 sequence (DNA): TGTGCCAGCAGTTTTGGGCGGGTAGCGGGCGCAGATACGCAGTATTTT.

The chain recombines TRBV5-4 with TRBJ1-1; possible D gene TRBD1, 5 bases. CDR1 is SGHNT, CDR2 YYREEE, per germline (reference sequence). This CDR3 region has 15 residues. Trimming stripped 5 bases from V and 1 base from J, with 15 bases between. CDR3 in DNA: TGTGCCAGCAGTCGGGGCGCCACGGGGAACACTGAAGCTTTCTTT. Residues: CASSRGATGNTEAFF.

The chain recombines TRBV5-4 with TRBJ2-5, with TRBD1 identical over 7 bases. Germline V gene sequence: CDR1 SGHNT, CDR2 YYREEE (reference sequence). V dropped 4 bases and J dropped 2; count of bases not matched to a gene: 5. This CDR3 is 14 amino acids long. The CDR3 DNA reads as TGTGCCAGCAGCCCGAGGGACAGACAAGAGACCCAGTACTTC. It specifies CASSPRDRQETQYF.

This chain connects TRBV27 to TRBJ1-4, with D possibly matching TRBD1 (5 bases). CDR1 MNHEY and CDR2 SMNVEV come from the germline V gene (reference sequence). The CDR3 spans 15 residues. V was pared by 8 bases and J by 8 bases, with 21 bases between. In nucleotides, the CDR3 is TGTGCCAGCCGTCGCAACGCGGGGCTTGAAGAAAAACTGTTTTTT. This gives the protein CASRRNAGLEEKLFF.

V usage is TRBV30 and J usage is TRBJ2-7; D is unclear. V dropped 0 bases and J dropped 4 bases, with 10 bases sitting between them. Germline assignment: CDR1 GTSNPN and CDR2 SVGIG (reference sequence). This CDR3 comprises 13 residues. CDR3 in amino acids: CAWSVHGVYEQYF. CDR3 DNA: TGTGCCTGGAGTGTACATGGTGTATACGAGCAGTACTTC.

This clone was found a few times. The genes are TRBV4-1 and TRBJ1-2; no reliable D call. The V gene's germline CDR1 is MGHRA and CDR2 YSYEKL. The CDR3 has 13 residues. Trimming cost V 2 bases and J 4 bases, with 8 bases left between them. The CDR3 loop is CASSQHGSYGYTF. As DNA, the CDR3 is TGCGCCAGCAGCCAACACGGCAGCTATGGCTACACCTTC.

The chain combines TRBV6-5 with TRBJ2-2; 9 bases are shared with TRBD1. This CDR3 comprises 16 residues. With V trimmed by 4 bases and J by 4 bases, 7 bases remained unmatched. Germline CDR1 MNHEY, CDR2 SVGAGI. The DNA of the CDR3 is TGTGCCAGCAGTTCCGGGACAGGGTTGTTCACCGGGGAGCTGTTTTTT. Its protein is CASSSGTGLFTGELFF.

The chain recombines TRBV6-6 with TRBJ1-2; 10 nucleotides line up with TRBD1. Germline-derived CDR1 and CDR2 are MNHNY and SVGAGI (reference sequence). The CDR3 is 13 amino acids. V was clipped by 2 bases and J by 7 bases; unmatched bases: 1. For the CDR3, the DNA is TGTGCCAGCAGTTACGGACAGGGGGTTGGCTACACCTTC. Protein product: CASSYGQGVGYTF.

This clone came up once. The CDR3 region has the DNA TGTGCCAGCACCACGGCTACGACGGGAGTCTACGAGCAGTACTTC. It codes for CASTTATTGVYEQYF. This rearrangement joins TRBV6-6 to TRBJ2-7; D may be TRBD2 (6 bases). Germline V gives CDR1 MNHNY, CDR2 SVGAGI (reference sequence). The CDR3 runs to 15 residues. Between the trimmed V and J ends, which lost 7 bases and 3 bases, there was a span of 19 bases.

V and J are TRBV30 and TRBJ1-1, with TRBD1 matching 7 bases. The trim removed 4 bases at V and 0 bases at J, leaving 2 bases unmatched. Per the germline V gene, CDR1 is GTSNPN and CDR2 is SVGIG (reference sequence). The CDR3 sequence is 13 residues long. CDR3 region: CAWTGGLNTEAFF. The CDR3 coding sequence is TGTGCCTGGACAGGGGGGTTGAACACTGAAGCTTTCTTT. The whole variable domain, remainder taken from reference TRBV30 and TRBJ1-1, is SQTIHQWPATLVQPVGSPLSLECTVEGTSNPNLYWYRQAAGRGLQLLFYSVGIGQISSEVPQNLSASRPQDRQFILSSKKLLLSDSGFYLCAWTGGLNTEAFFGQGTRLTVV.

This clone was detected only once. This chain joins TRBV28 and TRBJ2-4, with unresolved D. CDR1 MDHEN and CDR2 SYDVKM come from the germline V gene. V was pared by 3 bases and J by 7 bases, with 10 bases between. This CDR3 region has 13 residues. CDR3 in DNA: TGTGCCAGCAGTTTCCCAGATAGGAACATTCAGTACTTC. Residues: CASSFPDRNIQYF.

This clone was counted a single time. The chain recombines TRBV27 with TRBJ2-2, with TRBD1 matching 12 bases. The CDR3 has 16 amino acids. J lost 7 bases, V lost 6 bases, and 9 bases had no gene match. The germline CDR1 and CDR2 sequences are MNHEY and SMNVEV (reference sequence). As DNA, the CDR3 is TGTGCCAGCAGAACACCGGGACAGGGGGCTAACGGGGAGCTGTTTTTT. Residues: CASRTPGQGANGELFF.

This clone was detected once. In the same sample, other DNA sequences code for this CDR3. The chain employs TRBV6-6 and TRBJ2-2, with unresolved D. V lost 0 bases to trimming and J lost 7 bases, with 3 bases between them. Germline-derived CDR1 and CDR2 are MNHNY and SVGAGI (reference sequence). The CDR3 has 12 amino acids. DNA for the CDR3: TGTGCCAGCAGTTACTCCGGCGGGGAGCTGTTTTTT. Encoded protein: CASSYSGGELFF.

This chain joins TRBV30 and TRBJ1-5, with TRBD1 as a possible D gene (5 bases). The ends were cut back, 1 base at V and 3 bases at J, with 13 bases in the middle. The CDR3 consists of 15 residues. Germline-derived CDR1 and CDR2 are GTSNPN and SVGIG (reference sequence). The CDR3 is CAWSATRTSNQPQHF. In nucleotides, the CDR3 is TGTGCCTGGAGTGCTACAAGGACATCCAATCAGCCCCAGCATTTT.